Listed below are T cell receptor beta chains from one sample, sequenced in a study of cytomegalovirus exposure and HLA in healthy donors. Some clones are missing from TCRdb's copy, which holds only in-frame ones; the method was immunoSEQ multiplex PCR. The repertoire holds about 130,000 clones, with roughly 78% as singletons. The sequencing input was PBMCs. These receptors were obtained from a male donor in good health and CMV-seronegative. CDR3s include the opening cysteine and the closing phenylalanine or tryptophan. The D gene is left open where the match is weak. For some rows the clone size is stated as once, few or many, or as a class when expanded; others skip it.

J	D	V	size	length	CDR3	DNA
TRBJ1-6	-	TRBV15	-	17	CATSRGTGRGNNSPLHF	TGTGCCACCAGCAGGGGCACTGGCAGGGGAAATAATTCACCCCTCCACTTT
TRBJ2-7	-	TRBV9	-	14	CASSVGGAGYEQYF	TGTGCCAGCAGCGTAGGGGGAGCGGGCTACGAGCAGTACTTC
TRBJ2-1	-	TRBV5-3	-	17	CARSPRKRTDLYNEQFF	TGTGCCAGAAGCCCGCGGAAACGGACAGACCTTTACAATGAGCAGTTCTTC
TRBJ1-2	-	TRBV15	-	15	CATSRGRGSGHGYTF	TGTGCCACCAGCAGAGGGCGGGGGAGTGGTCATGGCTACACCTTC
TRBJ2-1	TRBD1	TRBV7-9	-	14	CASSAAGTDNEQFF	TGTGCCAGCAGCGCTGCCGGGACAGACAATGAGCAGTTCTTC
TRBJ2-7	TRBD1	TRBV27	-	16	CASSLFPLDRGYEQYF	TGTGCCAGCAGTTTATTTCCTTTGGACAGGGGATACGAGCAGTACTTC
TRBJ1-4	TRBD1	TRBV7-2	few	16	CASSSPLQGAGEKLFF	TGTGCCAGCAGCTCACCGTTACAGGGGGCTGGTGAAAAACTGTTTTTT
TRBJ1-2	-	TRBV12-5	-	15	CASGFPTGPGYGYTF	TGTGCTAGTGGTTTTCCCACAGGGCCTGGCTATGGCTACACCTTC
TRBJ2-7	TRBD1	TRBV4-1	-	15	CASSQEGTGGREQYF	TGCGCCAGCAGCCAAGAAGGGACAGGGGGCAGGGAGCAGTACTTC
TRBJ1-3	-	TRBV7-3	-	13	CASSRGQGNTIYF	TGTGCCAGCAGCAGGGGACAAGGAAACACCATATATTTT
TRBJ2-1	-	TRBV2	once	16	CASKGERAPSNNEQFF	TGTGCCAGCAAGGGGGAGCGTGCCCCGAGCAACAATGAGCAGTTCTTC
TRBJ1-6	TRBD1	TRBV19	-	16	CASSTPTGGNYSPLHF	TGTGCCAGTAGTACGCCGACAGGGGGCAATTATTCACCCCTCCACTTT
TRBJ2-2	TRBD1	TRBV18	-	15	CASSPRTGKVGELFF	TGTGCCAGCTCACCTAGGACAGGGAAGGTCGGGGAGCTGTTTTTT
TRBJ2-5	TRBD2	TRBV5-1	-	15	CASSLGAGVINQQYF	TGCGCCAGCAGCTTGGGTGCGGGGGTCATCAATCAACAGTACTTC
TRBJ2-7	-	TRBV29-1	-	11	CSVGGSHEQYF	TGCAGCGTTGGAGGGTCCCACGAGCAGTACTTC
TRBJ1-2	-	TRBV30	-	14	CAWRKQVQGRGYTF	TGTGCCTGGAGGAAACAGGTACAGGGCAGAGGCTACACCTTC
TRBJ1-1	-	TRBV29-1	once	14	CSVVPMEGAGEAFF	TGCAGCGTTGTCCCCATGGAGGGAGCGGGTGAAGCTTTCTTT
TRBJ1-1	-	TRBV30	-	12	CALPTGLTEAFF	TGTGCATTGCCCACAGGGCTCACTGAAGCTTTCTTT